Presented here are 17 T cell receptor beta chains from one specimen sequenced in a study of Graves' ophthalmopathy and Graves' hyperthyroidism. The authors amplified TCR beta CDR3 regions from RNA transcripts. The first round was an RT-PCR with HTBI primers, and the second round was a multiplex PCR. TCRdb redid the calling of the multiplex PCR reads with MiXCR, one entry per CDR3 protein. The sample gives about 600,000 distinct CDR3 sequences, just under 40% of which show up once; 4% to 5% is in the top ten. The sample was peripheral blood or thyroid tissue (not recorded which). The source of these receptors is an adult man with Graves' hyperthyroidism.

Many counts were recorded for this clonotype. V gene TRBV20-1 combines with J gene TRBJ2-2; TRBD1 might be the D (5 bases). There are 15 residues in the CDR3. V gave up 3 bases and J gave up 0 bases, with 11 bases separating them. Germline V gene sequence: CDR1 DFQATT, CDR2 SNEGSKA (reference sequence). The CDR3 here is CSASKQGANTGELFF. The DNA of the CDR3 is TGCAGTGCTAGTAAGCAGGGCGCGAACACCGGGGAGCTGTTTTTT.

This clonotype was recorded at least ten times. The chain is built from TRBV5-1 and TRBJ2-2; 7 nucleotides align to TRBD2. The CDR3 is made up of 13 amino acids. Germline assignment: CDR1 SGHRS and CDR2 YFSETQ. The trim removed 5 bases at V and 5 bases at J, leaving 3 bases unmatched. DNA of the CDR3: TGCGCCAGCAGAGAGGGAGGGACCGGGGAGCTGTTTTTT. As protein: CASREGGTGELFF.

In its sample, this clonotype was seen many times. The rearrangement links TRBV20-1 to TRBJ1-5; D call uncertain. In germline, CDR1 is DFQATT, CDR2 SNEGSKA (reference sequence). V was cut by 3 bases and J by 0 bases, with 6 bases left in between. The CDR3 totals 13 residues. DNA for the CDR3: TGCAGTGCTAGCCCGGTTAGCAATCAGCCCCAGCATTTT. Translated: CSASPVSNQPQHF.

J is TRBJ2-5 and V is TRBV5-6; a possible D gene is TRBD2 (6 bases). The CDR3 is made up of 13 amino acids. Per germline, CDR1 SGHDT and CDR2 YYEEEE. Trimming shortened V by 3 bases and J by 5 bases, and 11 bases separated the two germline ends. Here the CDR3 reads CASSWAGLETQYF. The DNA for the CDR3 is TGTGCCAGCAGCTGGGCGGGGTTGGAGACCCAGTACTTC.

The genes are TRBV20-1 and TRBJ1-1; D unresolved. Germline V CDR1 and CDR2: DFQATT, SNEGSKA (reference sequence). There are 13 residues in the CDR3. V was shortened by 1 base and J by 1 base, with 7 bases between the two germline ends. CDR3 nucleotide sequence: TGCAGTGCTAGAGTGGTCGGGAACACTGAAGCTTTCTTT. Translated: CSARVVGNTEAFF.

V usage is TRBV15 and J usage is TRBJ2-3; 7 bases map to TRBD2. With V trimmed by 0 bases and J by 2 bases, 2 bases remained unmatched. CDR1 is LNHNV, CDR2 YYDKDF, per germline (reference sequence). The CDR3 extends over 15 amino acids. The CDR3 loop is CATSRDGTNTDTQYF. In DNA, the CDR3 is TGTGCCACCAGCAGAGATGGGACTAACACAGATACGCAGTATTTT.

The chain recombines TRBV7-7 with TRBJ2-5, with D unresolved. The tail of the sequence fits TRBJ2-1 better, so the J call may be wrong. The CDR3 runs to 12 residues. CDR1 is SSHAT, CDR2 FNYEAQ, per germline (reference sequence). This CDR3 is CAGSLAGDEQFF. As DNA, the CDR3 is TGTGCTGGCAGCTTAGCTGGGGATGAGCAGTTCTTC.

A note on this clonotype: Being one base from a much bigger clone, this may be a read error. CDR3 loop: CASSWGQMNQPQHF. The CDR3 nucleotides read TGTGCCAGCAGCTGGGGACAGATGAATCAGCCCCAGCATTTT. The chain uses TRBV5-4 and TRBJ1-5, with 7 bases identical to TRBD1. The CDR3 spans 14 residues. Germline V lookup: CDR1 SGHNT, CDR2 YYREEE (reference sequence). V was pared by 3 bases and J by 4 bases, with 4 bases of the junction left unmatched.

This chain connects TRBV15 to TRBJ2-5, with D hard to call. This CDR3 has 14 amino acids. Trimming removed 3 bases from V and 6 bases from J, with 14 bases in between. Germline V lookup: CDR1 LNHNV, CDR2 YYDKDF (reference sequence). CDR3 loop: CATSSQELTKTQYF. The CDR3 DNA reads TGTGCCACCAGCAGCCAAGAATTGACGAAGACCCAGTACTTC.

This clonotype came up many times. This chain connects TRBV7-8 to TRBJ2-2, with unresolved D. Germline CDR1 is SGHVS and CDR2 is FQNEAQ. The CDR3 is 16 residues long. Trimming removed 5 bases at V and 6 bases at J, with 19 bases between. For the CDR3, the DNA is TGTGCCAGCAGCACCCTTGAGGCACGGCCTTCCGGGGAGCTGTTTTTT. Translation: CASSTLEARPSGELFF.

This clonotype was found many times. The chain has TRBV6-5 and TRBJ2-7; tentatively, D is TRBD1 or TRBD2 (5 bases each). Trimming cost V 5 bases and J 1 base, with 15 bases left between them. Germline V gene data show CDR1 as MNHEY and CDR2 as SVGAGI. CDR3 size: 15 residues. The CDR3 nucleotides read TGTGCCAGCAGTGAAGGGACCTTCTCGTCCTACGAGCAGTACTTC. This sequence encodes CASSEGTFSSYEQYF.

Written as DNA, the CDR3 is TGTGCCTGGAGCCCAGCCGGGTGGGCTGAAGCTTTCTTT. Amino acid sequence: CAWSPAGWAEAFF. V gene TRBV30 combines with J gene TRBJ1-1; no definite D call. CDR1 GTSNPN and CDR2 SVGIG come from the germline V gene (reference sequence). The CDR3 consists of 13 residues. The V gene lost 3 bases and the J gene lost 6 bases, with 14 bases spanning the gap.

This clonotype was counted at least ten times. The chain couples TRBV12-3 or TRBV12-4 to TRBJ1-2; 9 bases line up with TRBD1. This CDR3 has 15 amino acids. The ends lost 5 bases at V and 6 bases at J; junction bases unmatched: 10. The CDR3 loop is CASSRSGQGIDGYTF. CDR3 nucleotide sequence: TGTGCCAGCAGTCGATCGGGACAGGGAATCGATGGCTACACCTTC.

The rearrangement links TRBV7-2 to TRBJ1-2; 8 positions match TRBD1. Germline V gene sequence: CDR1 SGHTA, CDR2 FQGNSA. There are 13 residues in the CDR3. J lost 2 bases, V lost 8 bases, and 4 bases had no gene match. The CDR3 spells CASQGARNYGYTF. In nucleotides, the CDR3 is TGTGCCAGCCAGGGGGCTCGGAACTATGGCTACACCTTC.

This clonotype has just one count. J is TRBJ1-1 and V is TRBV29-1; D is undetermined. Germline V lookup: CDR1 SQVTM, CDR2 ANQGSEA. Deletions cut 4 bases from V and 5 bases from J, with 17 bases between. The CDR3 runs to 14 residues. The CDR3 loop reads CSVGTSGKGTEAFF. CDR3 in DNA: TGCAGCGTTGGGACTAGCGGGAAGGGAACTGAAGCTTTCTTT.

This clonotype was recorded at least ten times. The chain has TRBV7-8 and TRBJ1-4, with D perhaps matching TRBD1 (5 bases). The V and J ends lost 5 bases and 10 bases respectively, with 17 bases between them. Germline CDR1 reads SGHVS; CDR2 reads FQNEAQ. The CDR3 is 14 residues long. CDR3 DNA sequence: TGTGCCAGCAGCCACGGGACCCTTCAGGGAAAACTGTTTTTT. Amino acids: CASSHGTLQGKLFF.

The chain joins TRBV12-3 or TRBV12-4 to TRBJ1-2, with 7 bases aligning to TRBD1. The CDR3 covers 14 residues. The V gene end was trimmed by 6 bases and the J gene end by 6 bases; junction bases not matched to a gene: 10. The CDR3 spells CASREDRISHGYTF. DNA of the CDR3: TGTGCCAGCAGGGAGGACAGGATCTCCCATGGCTACACCTTC.